This T cell receptor beta chain was found in a study of T cells in Graves' hyperthyroidism and ophthalmopathy. Study context: Peripheral blood collection took place at initial diagnosis, before any treatment. The study's findings and limits: Most thyroid clonotypes expanded above 0.001 appeared in blood too.

Duration under 3 months, a NOSPECS grade of at least 4, and a Clinical Activity Score of at least 3 characterized the ophthalmopathy patients. The study based diagnoses on clinical symptoms, serum thyroxine and TRAb, thyroid ultrasound and orbital computed tomography. It was RNA transcripts that yielded the amplified TCR beta CDR3 regions. Researchers ran a first-round RT-PCR on the TCR CDR3 using the HTBI primer set. TCRdb recomputed calls from the multiplex PCR reads with MiXCR, one row per CDR3 protein. The sample carries 200,000 to 300,000 distinct CDR3 sequences, 15% to 20% recorded once. CDR3 size: 18 residues. CDR1 and CDR2 (germline): SGHVS, FQNEAQ. Unmatched junction bases numbered 9, after V lost 2 bases and J lost 1 base. This clonotype was detected ten times or more. Its cognate antigen is unknown.

Sequenced input: blood. The clonotype originates from a woman between 18 and 29 years old with Graves' ophthalmopathy. This rearrangement joins TRBV7-8 to TRBJ1-5, with TRBD1 matching over 9 bases. The CDR3 DNA reads TGTGCCAGCAGCTTAACTACAGGGGGCCAATTCAGCAATCAGCCCCAGCATTTT. Its translation: CASSLTTGGQFSNQPQHF.